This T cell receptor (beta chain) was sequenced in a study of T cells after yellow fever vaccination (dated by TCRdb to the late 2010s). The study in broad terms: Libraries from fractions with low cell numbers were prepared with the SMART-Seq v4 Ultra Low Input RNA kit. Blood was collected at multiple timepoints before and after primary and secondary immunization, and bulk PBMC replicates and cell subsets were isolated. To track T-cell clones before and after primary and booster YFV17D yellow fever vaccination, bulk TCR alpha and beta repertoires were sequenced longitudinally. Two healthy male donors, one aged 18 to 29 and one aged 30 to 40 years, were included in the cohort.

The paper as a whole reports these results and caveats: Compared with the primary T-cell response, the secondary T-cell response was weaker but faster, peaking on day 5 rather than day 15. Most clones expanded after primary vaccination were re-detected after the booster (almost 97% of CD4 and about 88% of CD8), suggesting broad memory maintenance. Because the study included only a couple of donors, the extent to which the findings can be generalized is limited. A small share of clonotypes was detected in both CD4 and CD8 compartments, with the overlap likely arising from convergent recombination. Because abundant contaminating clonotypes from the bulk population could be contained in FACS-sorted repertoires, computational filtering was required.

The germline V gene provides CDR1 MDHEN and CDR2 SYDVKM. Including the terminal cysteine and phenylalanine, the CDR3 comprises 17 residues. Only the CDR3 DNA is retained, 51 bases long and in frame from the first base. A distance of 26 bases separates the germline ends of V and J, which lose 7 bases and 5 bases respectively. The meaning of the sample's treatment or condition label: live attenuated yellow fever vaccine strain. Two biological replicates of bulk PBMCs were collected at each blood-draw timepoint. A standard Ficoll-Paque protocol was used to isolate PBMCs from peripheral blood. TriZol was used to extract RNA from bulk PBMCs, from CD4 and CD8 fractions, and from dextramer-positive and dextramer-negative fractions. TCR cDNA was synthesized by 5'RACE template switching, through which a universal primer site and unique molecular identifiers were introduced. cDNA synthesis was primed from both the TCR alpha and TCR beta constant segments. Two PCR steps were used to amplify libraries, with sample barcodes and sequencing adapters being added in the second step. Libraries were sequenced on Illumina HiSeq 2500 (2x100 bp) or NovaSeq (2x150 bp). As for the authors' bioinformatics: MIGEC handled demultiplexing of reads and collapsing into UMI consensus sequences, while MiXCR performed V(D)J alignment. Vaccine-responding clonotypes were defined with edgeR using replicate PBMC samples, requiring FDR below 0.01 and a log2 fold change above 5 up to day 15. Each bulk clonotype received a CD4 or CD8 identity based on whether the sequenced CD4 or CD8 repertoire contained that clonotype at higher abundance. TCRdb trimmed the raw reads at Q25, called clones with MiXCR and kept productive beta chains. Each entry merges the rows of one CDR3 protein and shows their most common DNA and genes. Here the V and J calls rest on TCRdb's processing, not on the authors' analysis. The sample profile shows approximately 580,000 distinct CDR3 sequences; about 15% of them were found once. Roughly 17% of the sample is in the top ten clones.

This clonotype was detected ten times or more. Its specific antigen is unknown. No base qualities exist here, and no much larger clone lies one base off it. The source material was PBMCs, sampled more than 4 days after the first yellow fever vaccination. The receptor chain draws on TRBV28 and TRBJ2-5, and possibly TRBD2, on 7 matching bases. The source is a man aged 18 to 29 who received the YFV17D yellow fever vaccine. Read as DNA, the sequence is TGTGCCAGCATTGACGCTCGTCTGGGCAGGGGAGGGGAGACCCAGTACTTC. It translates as CASIDARLGRGGETQYF.